This passage covers 22 T cell receptor beta chains from one sample sequenced in a study of metastatic and nonmetastatic thyroid tumors. Every patient underwent thyroid surgery untreated. TCRdb reprocessed the PCR reads using MiXCR. The sample consists of about 20,000 clones, roughly 36% of them appearing once. The sample consisted of tumor tissue. All receptors derive from a female donor with papillary thyroid cancer or a benign thyroid nodule (not recorded which). Some clones in this sample may be carry-over from other donors' samples.

V usage is TRBV27 and J usage is TRBJ1-1, with D tentatively TRBD1 (5 bases). Trimming took 3 bases from V and 4 from J, leaving 9 bases between them. Germline CDR1 reads MNHEY; CDR2 reads SMNVEV (reference sequence). The CDR3 is 13 amino acids. The CDR3 nucleotides are TGTGCCAGCAGTTTGGCCGGGGGCACTGAAGCTTTCTTT. Residues: CASSLAGGTEAFF.

This chain connects TRBV11-2 to TRBJ1-1; 7 positions agree with TRBD1. The CDR3 sequence is 15 residues long. Looked up from germline, CDR1 is SGHAT and CDR2 is FQNNGV. V was pared by 1 base and J by 5 bases, with 7 bases of the junction left unmatched. In DNA, the CDR3 is TGTGCCAGCAGCTTAGTTAGGGGGCAATGGACTGAAGCTTTCTTT. It codes for CASSLVRGQWTEAFF.

This clone has just a few counts. J is TRBJ2-7 and V is TRBV6-5, with unresolved D. Trimming removed 4 bases at V and 4 bases at J, with 11 bases between. Per the germline V gene, CDR1 is MNHEY and CDR2 is SVGAGI. The CDR3 is 13 residues long. The chain's CDR3 is CASSFMTDYEQYF. The CDR3 coding sequence is TGTGCCAGCAGTTTCATGACGGATTACGAGCAGTACTTC.

The V call is TRBV20-1, the J call TRBJ2-7; TRBD2 agrees at 10 bases. Trimming at V came to 0 bases and at J to 3 bases, leaving 5 bases not matched to a gene. Germline V gives CDR1 DFQATT, CDR2 SNEGSKA (reference sequence). CDR3 length equals 15 residues. The CDR3 coding sequence is TGCAGTGCTAGAGAAGGACTAGCGGCTATCTACGAGCAGTACTTC. As protein: CSAREGLAAIYEQYF.

This clone has a handful of counts. The chain joins TRBV12-3 or TRBV12-4 to TRBJ2-2, with 12 positions matching TRBD2. Trimming removed 5 bases from V and 7 bases from J; junction bases left unmatched: 8. This CDR3 has 16 residues. CDR3 sequence reads: CASSRGLAGLGGELFF. The CDR3 DNA sequence: TGTGCCAGCAGTCGCGGACTAGCGGGGCTAGGCGGGGAGCTGTTTTTT.

This clone was seen a few times. The rearrangement joins TRBV28 to TRBJ1-2, with D unresolved. CDR1 and CDR2 from the germline V gene are MDHEN and SYDVKM. The CDR3 length is 13 residues. The ends were cut back, 3 bases at V and 4 bases at J, with 9 bases in the middle. The CDR3 bases are TGTGCCAGCAGTTTCGGGTATATCTATGGCTACACCTTC. Translating it yields CASSFGYIYGYTF.

This chain links TRBV20-1 with TRBJ2-2, with 8 bases lining up with TRBD1. With V trimmed by 4 bases and J by 3 bases, 7 bases remained unmatched. The V gene's germline CDR1 is DFQATT and CDR2 SNEGSKA (reference sequence). CDR3 length equals 15 residues. The CDR3 DNA is TGCAGTGCTAACCCGACAGGGGCGGACACCGGGGAGCTGTTTTTT. It is translated as CSANPTGADTGELFF.

The chain carries TRBV6-1 and TRBJ1-2; the D gene is possibly TRBD1 (5 bases). Looked up from germline, CDR1 is MNHNS and CDR2 is SASEGT. V lost 1 base and J lost 4, with 13 bases in between. This CDR3 contains 15 residues. The CDR3 region has the DNA TGTGCCAGCAGTGAAGATCCGACGGGGCCCTATGGCTACACCTTC. Translated, it gives CASSEDPTGPYGYTF.

There are a few counts of this clone. J is TRBJ1-5 and V is TRBV6-6, with TRBD1 identical over 7 bases. From germline, CDR1 is MNHNY and CDR2 SVGAGI (reference sequence). After removal of 3 bases from V and 4 bases from J, the junction contained 3 bases not matched to a gene. This CDR3 region has 14 residues. This CDR3 is CASSYTGANQPQHF. CDR3 DNA: TGTGCCAGCAGTTATACAGGGGCGAATCAGCCCCAGCATTTT.

The V and J genes are TRBV5-1 and TRBJ2-2; 10 bases map to TRBD2. CDR1 and CDR2 (germline): SGHRS, YFSETQ. J was trimmed by 7 bases and V by 4 bases; bases with no gene match: 16. This CDR3 region has 18 residues. This chain's CDR3 is CASSPPGAGGPGDGELFF. CDR3 bases: TGCGCCAGCAGCCCCCCGGGAGCGGGGGGGCCAGGAGACGGGGAGCTGTTTTTT.

The chain recombines TRBV11-2 with TRBJ2-2; D call uncertain. The CDR3 has 13 amino acids. Germline values: CDR1 SGHAT, CDR2 FQNNGV. V was cut by 8 bases and J by 8 bases, with 15 bases left in between. CDR3 region: CASGPHIPGELFF. Written as DNA, the CDR3 is TGTGCCAGCGGGCCCCACATTCCTGGGGAGCTGTTTTTT.

The table lists this clone with a few counts. The V gene is TRBV6-1, the J gene TRBJ1-6, with D hard to call. Trimming removed 6 bases at V and 7 bases at J, with 16 bases between. The CDR3 runs 15 residues. Germline loops: CDR1 MNHNS, CDR2 SASEGT. The CDR3 nucleotides read TGTGCCAGCAGAAGAGACGTGGCCCGGAATTCACCCCTCCACTTT. It is translated as CASRRDVARNSPLHF.

The rearrangement joins TRBV7-8 to TRBJ1-5; TRBD1 aligns across 8 bases. This CDR3 has 14 amino acids. Germline-derived CDR1 and CDR2 are SGHVS and FQNEAQ. With V trimmed by 7 bases and J by 4 bases, 6 bases remained unmatched. The DNA for the CDR3 is TGTGCCAGCACCCAGGACAGGGTGAATCAGCCCCAGCATTTT. Protein product: CASTQDRVNQPQHF.

The rearrangement joins TRBV9 to TRBJ1-5, with D hard to call. CDR1 and CDR2 (germline): SGDLS, YYNGEE. V lost 4 bases and J lost 2, with 10 bases in between. The CDR3 runs 14 residues. The CDR3 spells CASSPNGGNQPQHF. CDR3 coding DNA: TGTGCCAGCAGCCCTAATGGGGGCAATCAGCCCCAGCATTTT.

This clone was seen a single time. The J gene is TRBJ2-7, the V gene TRBV30; 10 nucleotides agree with TRBD1. Germline V CDR1 and CDR2: GTSNPN, SVGIG (reference sequence). The CDR3 contains 13 residues. V lost 2 bases and J lost 7; bases outside the gene matches: 5. The CDR3 here is CAWSTTGGQEQYF. Here the CDR3 DNA reads TGTGCCTGGAGTACGACAGGGGGCCAGGAGCAGTACTTC. Based on the CDR3 plus reference TRBV30 and TRBJ2-7, the full variable domain is SQTIHQWPATLVQPVGSPLSLECTVEGTSNPNLYWYRQAAGRGLQLLFYSVGIGQISSEVPQNLSASRPQDRQFILSSKKLLLSDSGFYLCAWSTTGGQEQYFGPGTRLTVT.

The genes are TRBV19 and TRBJ1-2; the D is unclear. V was clipped by 7 bases and J by 5 bases, with 8 bases between them. There are 11 residues in the CDR3. Germline values: CDR1 LNHDA, CDR2 SQIVND (reference sequence). The CDR3 DNA reads as TGTGCCAGTACCCCAAGGTATGGCTACACCTTC. Translation gives CASTPRYGYTF.

The rearrangement joins TRBV5-1 to TRBJ1-1, with D possibly matching TRBD1 (5 bases). This CDR3 has 14 amino acids. Trimming took 2 bases from V and 4 from J, leaving 12 bases between them. CDR1 and CDR2 from the germline V gene are SGHRS and YFSETQ. CDR3: CASSLYTGGTEAFF. CDR3 bases: TGCGCCAGCAGCTTATATACGGGGGGCACTGAAGCTTTCTTT.

This clone showed up just a few times. V gene TRBV27 combines with J gene TRBJ1-2; tentatively, D is TRBD1 (6 bases). The CDR3 loop spans 15 amino acids. The germline V gene has CDR1 MNHEY and CDR2 SMNVEV (reference sequence). V lost 5 bases to trimming and J lost 4 bases, with 17 bases between them. CDR3 bases: TGTGCCAGCAGTCCTAGGACAGTCACCCCCTATGGCTACACCTTC. As protein: CASSPRTVTPYGYTF.

This clone was seen more than once but under ten times. The sample carries other DNA sequences with the same CDR3. The rearrangement joins TRBV10-1 to TRBJ2-3; unclear D gene. Trimming left V 2 bases short and J 3 bases short, with 12 bases between. Looked up from germline, CDR1 is WNHNN and CDR2 is SYGVQD (reference sequence). This CDR3 is built from 15 residues. CDR3 nucleotides: TGCGCCAGCAGTGAGAATACTGGACGGACAGATACGCAGTATTTT. This translates into CASSENTGRTDTQYF.

The CDR3 region is CASWDPGQGLNTGELFF. In DNA form, the CDR3 reads TGTGCCAGCTGGGATCCGGGACAGGGGTTAAACACCGGGGAGCTGTTTTTT. This chain links TRBV6-1 with TRBJ2-2, with 10 bases identical to TRBD1. Germline V gene data show CDR1 as MNHNS and CDR2 as SASEGT. The CDR3 is 17 residues long. V was clipped by 8 bases and J by 2 bases; unmatched bases: 11.

This clone was recorded at least ten times. The V and J genes are TRBV5-1 and TRBJ2-3, with 9 bases fitting TRBD1. This CDR3 region has 16 residues. Per germline, CDR1 SGHRS and CDR2 YFSETQ. J lost 4 bases, V lost 4 bases, and 10 bases had no gene match. The CDR3 here is CASSPEQGARSDTQYF. In nucleotides, the CDR3 is TGCGCCAGCAGCCCCGAACAGGGGGCACGGTCAGATACGCAGTATTTT.

The chain uses TRBV6-2 or TRBV6-3 and TRBJ2-7; 7 nucleotides align to TRBD1. The CDR3 loop spans 12 amino acids. Germline loops: CDR1 MNHEY, CDR2 SVGEGT. With 6 bases clipped from V and 8 bases from J, the junction kept 7 bases outside the gene matches. CDR3 residues: CASRSRQGKQYF. The CDR3 bases are TGTGCCAGCAGGTCTCGACAGGGAAAGCAGTACTTC.